This is a list of T cell receptor beta chains from one sample in a study of blood T cell repertoires in COVID-19. Using immunoSEQ multiplex PCR, the repertoire was profiled, and TCRdb retains in-frame clones only, with some absent. The sample includes 250,000 to 300,000 clones, 90% of them seen just once. Input material: peripheral blood. The receptors shown here come from a woman between 45 and 60 years old with COVID-19, enrolled during active disease. Each CDR3 is given with its conserved first and last residue. The order of the fields is D gene, clone size, J gene, V gene, CDR3 protein, CDR3 DNA. D genes are given only for firm matches. A row's size may be missing; if present it is once, few, many or a size class.

>TRBD2|.|TRBJ2-2|TRBV4-1
CASSPGLAGNTGELFF
TGCGCCAGCAGCCCGGGACTAGCGGGCAACACCGGGGAGCTGTTTTTT
>TRBD2|.|TRBJ2-7|TRBV5-1
CASSSPGLAGAGEQYF
TGCGCCAGCAGCTCACCGGGACTAGCGGGAGCGGGGGAGCAGTACTTC
>TRBD2|.|TRBJ2-1|TRBV5-4
CASSLWTSGSYNEQFF
TGTGCCAGCAGCTTATGGACTAGCGGCTCCTACAATGAGCAGTTCTTC
>TRBD2|.|TRBJ2-1|TRBV18
CASSPLDTSGSYNEQFF
TGTGCCAGCTCACCGCTTGATACTAGCGGGTCCTACAATGAGCAGTTCTTC
>.|.|TRBJ2-2|TRBV7-9
CASSLGTNTNTGELFF
TGTGCCAGCAGCTTAGGGACAAACACGAACACCGGGGAGCTGTTTTTT
>.|.|TRBJ2-7|TRBV10-3
CAISGQGSAAYEQYF
TGTGCCATCAGTGGTCAAGGTAGCGCCGCCTACGAGCAGTACTTC
>.|.|TRBJ1-2|TRBV19
CASSLYKTANNYGYTF
TGTGCCAGTAGTTTATACAAGACAGCGAATAACTATGGCTACACCTTC
>.|.|TRBJ1-5|TRBV6-1
CASSEGPWNQPQHF
TGTGCCAGCAGTGAAGGGCCGTGGAATCAGCCCCAGCATTTT
>TRBD2|.|TRBJ2-2|TRBV7-9
CASSQGVAGATGELFF
TGTGCCAGCAGCCAAGGGGTAGCGGGAGCGACCGGGGAGCTGTTTTTT
>TRBD2|.|TRBJ2-3|TRBV7-9
CASSPIAGTDADTQYF
TGTGCCAGCAGCCCTATAGCGGGAACGGATGCAGATACGCAGTATTTT
>.|few|TRBJ2-3|TRBV5-1
CASNGVGTWTDTQYF
TGCGCCAGCAACGGAGTTGGGACATGGACAGATACGCAGTATTTT
>TRBD2|.|TRBJ2-3|TRBV2
CASSPRLAGGYTQYF
TGTGCCAGCAGTCCCCGACTAGCGGGAGGCTATACGCAGTATTTT
>.|.|TRBJ1-5|TRBV4-1
CASSPGVTTNQPQHF
TGCGCCAGCAGTCCCGGGGTGACGACCAATCAGCCCCAGCATTTT
>TRBD2|.|TRBJ2-1|TRBV19
CASSVGGGDEQFF
TGTGCCAGTAGTGTCGGGGGAGGGGATGAGCAGTTCTTC
>.|.|TRBJ1-2|TRBV2
CASSYNRQIYTF
TGTGCCAGCAGCTATAACCGACAGATCTACACCTTC
>.|.|TRBJ2-1|TRBV7-2
CASSLAASPQFF
TGTGCCAGCAGCTTAGCGGCTAGTCCGCAGTTCTTC
>.|.|TRBJ2-1|TRBV7-6
CASSLFRGAVNEQFF
TGTGCCAGCAGCTTATTTCGGGGGGCGGTGAATGAGCAGTTCTTC
>TRBD1|.|TRBJ1-2|TRBV6-5
CASSTGQGIGYTF
TGTGCCAGCAGCACGGGACAGGGGATTGGCTACACCTTC
>.|.|TRBJ1-6|TRBV9
CASSVSGVDSPLHF
TGTGCCAGCAGCGTATCGGGAGTCGATTCACCCCTCCACTTT
>.|.|TRBJ2-5|TRBV9
CASSVDAGSRETQYF
TGTGCCAGCAGCGTAGATGCAGGCAGTCGAGAGACCCAGTACTTC
>.|.|TRBJ2-1|TRBV9
CASSVGGTYNEQFF
TGTGCCAGCAGCGTAGGAGGGACCTACAATGAGCAGTTCTTC
>TRBD2|.|TRBJ2-3|TRBV19
CASSTFGLAGSTDTQYF
TGTGCCAGTAGTACCTTCGGGCTAGCGGGCAGCACAGATACGCAGTATTTT
>.|once|TRBJ1-4|TRBV6-6
CASSYSVATNEKLFF
TGTGCCAGCAGTTACAGCGTCGCAACTAATGAAAAACTGTTTTTT
>TRBD2|.|TRBJ2-1|TRBV11-2
CASSRRRGLAVITNEQFF
TGTGCCAGCAGCAGGAGGCGGGGACTAGCGGTCATTACCAATGAGCAGTTCTTC
>TRBD1|.|TRBJ2-3|TRBV5-8
CASSSGQAAGRSQYF
TGTGCCAGCAGTTCGGGACAGGCCGCCGGGAGATCGCAGTATTTT
>TRBD1|.|TRBJ2-7|TRBV14
CASSQGPAGGYEQYF
TGTGCCAGCAGCCAAGGCCCGGCAGGGGGATACGAGCAGTACTTC
>.|.|TRBJ1-1|TRBV12-5
CASGLGSSNTEAFF
TGTGCTAGTGGTTTGGGTTCATCGAACACTGAAGCTTTCTTT
>.|.|TRBJ2-5|TRBV10-3
CAIRPDSQETQYF
TGTGCCATCAGACCAGACAGTCAAGAGACCCAGTACTTC
>TRBD2|.|TRBJ2-7|TRBV6-4
CASSTAPGGYCWEQYF
TGTGCCAGCAGCACCGCCCCGGGAGGCTATTGTTGGGAGCAGTACTTC
>.|.|TRBJ2-3|TRBV6-5
CASSYSWQGDTQYF
TGTGCCAGCAGTTACTCCTGGCAGGGGGATACGCAGTATTTT
>.|.|TRBJ1-2|TRBV5-6
CASSQQRGGAFYGYTF
TGTGCCAGCAGCCAGCAAAGGGGGGGCGCGTTCTATGGCTACACCTTC